Listed below are T cell receptor beta chains from one sample, sequenced in a study of cytomegalovirus exposure and HLA in healthy donors. The assay was immunoSEQ multiplex PCR, and TCRdb's table has in-frame clones only and misses some. The sample yields about 130,000 clones, 80% to 90% seen once. Sequenced material: PBMCs. Receptors originate from a woman between 25 and 40 years old in good health and CMV-seropositive. CDR3s include the opening cysteine and the closing phenylalanine or tryptophan. The order of the fields is D gene, J gene, V gene, clone size, CDR3 protein, CDR3 DNA. A D gene is named only where the DNA matches it firmly. Not all rows give a size; the values are once, few, many and, for expanded clones, a class.

TRBD2 TRBJ2-1 TRBV6-1 . CASSEGTSGNYNEQFF TGTGCCAGCAGTGAAGGAACCAGCGGGAATTACAATGAGCAGTTCTTC
TRBD1 TRBJ2-1 TRBV7-2 . CASSLGQGAYEQFF TGTGCCAGCAGCTTAGGCCAGGGGGCCTATGAGCAGTTCTTC
. TRBJ1-1 TRBV18 once CASSGDLKTEAFF TGTGCCAGCTCGGGAGATCTGAAAACGGAAGCTTTCTTT
TRBD2 TRBJ2-1 TRBV5-1 . CASSFGTAGGTYNEQFF TGCGCCAGCAGCTTTGGTACAGCGGGGGGGACCTACAATGAGCAGTTCTTC
. TRBJ1-5 TRBV19 . CASSIVGGINQPQHF TGTGCCAGTAGTATAGTCGGGGGAATCAATCAGCCCCAGCATTTT
. TRBJ2-7 TRBV5-1 . CASSLGPVNEQYF TGCGCCAGCAGCTTGGGCCCGGTGAACGAGCAGTACTTC
TRBD2 TRBJ2-2 TRBV9 . CASSAYFAGDTGELFF TGTGCCAGCAGCGCCTATTTTGCGGGAGACACCGGGGAGCTGTTTTTT
. TRBJ1-2 TRBV19 . CASTTGGYGYTF TGTGCCAGTACTACGGGAGGGTATGGCTACACCTTC
. TRBJ2-3 TRBV15 . CATSPAGGTTDTQYF TGTGCCACCAGTCCTGCAGGGGGGACCACAGATACGCAGTATTTT
TRBD2 TRBJ2-7 TRBV15 . CATSRDRAGGEQYF TGTGCCACCAGCAGAGATCGAGCGGGGGGAGAGCAGTACTTC
TRBD2 TRBJ2-5 TRBV5-1 . CASSLPVVDTGGQETQYF TGCGCCAGCAGCCTGCCAGTGGTCGACACGGGAGGCCAAGAGACCCAGTACTTC
. TRBJ2-7 TRBV27 . CASPVVYEQYF TGTGCCAGCCCGGTAGTCTACGAGCAGTACTTC
. TRBJ2-3 TRBV5-1 . CASRSGTSTDTQYF TGCGCCAGCAGGAGCGGAACTAGCACAGATACGCAGTATTTT